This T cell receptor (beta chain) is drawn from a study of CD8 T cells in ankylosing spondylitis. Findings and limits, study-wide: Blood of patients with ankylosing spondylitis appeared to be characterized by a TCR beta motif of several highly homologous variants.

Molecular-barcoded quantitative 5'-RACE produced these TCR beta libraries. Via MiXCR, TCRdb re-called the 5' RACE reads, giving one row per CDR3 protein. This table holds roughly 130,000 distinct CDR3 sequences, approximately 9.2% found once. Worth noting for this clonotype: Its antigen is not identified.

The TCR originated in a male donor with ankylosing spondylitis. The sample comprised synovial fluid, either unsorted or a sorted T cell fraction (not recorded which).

The CDR3 region is CASSSQGGGAEKLFF. CDR3 bases: TGTGCCAGCAGTTCCCAAGGGGGGGGGGCTGAAAAACTGTTTTTT. This rearrangement joins TRBV27 to TRBJ1-4, with D perhaps TRBD1 (6 bases). Germline V gene lookup returns CDR1 MNHEY and CDR2 SMNVEV (reference sequence). The CDR3 loop spans 15 amino acids. Between the trimmed V and J ends, which lost 4 bases and 7 bases, there was a span of 16 bases.